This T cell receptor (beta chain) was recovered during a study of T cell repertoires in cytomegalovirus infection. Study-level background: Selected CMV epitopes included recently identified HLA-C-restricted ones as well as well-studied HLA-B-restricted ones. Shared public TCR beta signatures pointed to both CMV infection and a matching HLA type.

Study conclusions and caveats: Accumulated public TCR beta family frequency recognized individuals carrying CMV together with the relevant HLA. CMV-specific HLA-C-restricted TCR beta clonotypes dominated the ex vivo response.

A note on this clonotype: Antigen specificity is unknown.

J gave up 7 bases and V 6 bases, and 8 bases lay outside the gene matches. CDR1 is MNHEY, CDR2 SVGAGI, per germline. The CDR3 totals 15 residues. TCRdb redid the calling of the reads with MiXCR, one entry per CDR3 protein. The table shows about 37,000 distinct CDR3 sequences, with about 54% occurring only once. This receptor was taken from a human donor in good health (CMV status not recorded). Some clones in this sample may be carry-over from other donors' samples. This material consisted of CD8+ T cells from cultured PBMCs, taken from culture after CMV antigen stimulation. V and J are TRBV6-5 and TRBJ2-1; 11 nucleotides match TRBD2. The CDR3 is CASSPLAGGWNEQFF. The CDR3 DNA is TGTGCCAGCAGCCCCCTAGCGGGAGGATGGAATGAGCAGTTCTTC.